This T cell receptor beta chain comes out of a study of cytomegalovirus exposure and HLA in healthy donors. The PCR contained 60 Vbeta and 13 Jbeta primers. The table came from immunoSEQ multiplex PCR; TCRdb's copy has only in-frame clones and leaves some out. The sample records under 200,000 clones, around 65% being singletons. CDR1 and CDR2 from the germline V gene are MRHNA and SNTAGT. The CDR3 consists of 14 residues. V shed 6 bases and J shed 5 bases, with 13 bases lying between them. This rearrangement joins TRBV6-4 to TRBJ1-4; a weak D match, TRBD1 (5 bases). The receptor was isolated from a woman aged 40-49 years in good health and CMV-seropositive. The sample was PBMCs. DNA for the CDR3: TGTGCCAGCAGCCCAGACAGTCGGAATGAAAAACTGTTTTTT. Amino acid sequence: CASSPDSRNEKLFF.